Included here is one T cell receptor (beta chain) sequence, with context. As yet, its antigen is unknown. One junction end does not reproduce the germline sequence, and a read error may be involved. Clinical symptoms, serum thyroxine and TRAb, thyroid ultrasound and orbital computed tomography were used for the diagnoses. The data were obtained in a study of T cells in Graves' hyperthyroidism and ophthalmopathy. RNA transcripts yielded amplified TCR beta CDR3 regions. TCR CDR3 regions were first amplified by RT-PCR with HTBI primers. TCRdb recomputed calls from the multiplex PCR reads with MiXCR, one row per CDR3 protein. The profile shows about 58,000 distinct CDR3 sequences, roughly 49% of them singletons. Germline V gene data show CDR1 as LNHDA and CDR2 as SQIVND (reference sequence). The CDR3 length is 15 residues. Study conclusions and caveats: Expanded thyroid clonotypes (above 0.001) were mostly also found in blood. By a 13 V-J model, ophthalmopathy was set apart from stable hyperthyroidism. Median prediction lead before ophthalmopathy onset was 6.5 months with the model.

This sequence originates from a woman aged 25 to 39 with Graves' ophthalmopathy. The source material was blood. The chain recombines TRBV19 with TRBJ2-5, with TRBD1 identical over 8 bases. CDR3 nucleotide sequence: TGTACCAGTAGTACTTCCCCCGGACAGGGAGAGACCCAGTACTTC. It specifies CTSSTSPGQGETQYF.